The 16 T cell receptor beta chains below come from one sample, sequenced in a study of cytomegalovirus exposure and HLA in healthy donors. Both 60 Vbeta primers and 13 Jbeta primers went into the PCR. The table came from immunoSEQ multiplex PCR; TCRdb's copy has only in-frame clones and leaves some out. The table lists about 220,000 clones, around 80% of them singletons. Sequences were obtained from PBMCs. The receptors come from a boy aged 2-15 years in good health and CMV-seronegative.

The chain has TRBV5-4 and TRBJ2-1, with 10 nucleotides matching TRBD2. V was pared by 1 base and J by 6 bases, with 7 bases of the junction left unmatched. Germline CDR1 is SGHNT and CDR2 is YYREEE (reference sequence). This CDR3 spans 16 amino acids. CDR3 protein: CASSLFIAGGGNEQFF. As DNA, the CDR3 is TGTGCCAGCAGCTTGTTCATAGCGGGAGGCGGCAATGAGCAGTTCTTC.

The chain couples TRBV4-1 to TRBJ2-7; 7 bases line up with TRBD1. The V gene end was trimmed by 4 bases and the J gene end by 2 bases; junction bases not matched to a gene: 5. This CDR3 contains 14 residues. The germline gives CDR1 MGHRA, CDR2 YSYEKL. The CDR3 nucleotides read TGCGCCAGCAGCCGCAGCAGGGGGACCTACGAGCAGTACTTC. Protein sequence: CASSRSRGTYEQYF.

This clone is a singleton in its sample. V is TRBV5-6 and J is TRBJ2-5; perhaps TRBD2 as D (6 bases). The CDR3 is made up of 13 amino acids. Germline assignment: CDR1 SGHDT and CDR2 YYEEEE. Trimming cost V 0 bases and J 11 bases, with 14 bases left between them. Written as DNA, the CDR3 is TGTGCCAGCAGCTTGGTCCCCTCTCGGGAGCAGTACTTC. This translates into CASSLVPSREQYF.

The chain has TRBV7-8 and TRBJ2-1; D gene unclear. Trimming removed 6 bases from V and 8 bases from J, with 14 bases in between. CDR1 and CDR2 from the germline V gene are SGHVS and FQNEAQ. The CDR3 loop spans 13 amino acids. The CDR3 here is CASSPSIYYEQFF. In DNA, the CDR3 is TGTGCCAGCAGTCCGTCAATCTATTATGAGCAGTTCTTC.

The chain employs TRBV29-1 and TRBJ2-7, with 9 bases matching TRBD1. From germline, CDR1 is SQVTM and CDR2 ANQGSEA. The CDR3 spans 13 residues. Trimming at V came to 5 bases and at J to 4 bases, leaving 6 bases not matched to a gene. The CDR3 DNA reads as TGCAGCGTTTCGGACAGGGGAAGTTACGAGCAGTACTTC. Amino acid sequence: CSVSDRGSYEQYF.

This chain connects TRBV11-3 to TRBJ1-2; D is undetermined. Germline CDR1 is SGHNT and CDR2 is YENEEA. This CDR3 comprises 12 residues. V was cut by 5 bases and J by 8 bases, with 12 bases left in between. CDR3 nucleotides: TGTGCCAGCAGCCTCCGTGAGGAAGGCTACACCTTC. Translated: CASSLREEGYTF. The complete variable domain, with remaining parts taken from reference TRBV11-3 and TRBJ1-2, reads EAGVVQSPRYKIIEKKQPVAFWCNPISGHNTLYWYLQNLGQGPELLIRYENEEAVDDSQLPKDRFSAERLKGVDSTLKIQPAELGDSAVYLCASSLREEGYTFGSGTRLTVV.

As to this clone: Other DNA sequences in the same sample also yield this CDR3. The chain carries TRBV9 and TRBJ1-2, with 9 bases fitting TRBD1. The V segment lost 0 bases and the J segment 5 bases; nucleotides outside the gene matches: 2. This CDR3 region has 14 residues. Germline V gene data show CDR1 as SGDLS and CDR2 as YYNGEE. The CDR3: CASSVDGQGYGYTF. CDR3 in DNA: TGTGCCAGCAGCGTAGATGGACAGGGGTATGGCTACACCTTC.

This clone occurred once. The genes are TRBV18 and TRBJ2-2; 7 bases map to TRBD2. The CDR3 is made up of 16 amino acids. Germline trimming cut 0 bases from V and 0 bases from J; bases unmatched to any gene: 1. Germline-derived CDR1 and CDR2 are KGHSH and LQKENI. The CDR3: CASSPPGGSNTGELFF. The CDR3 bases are TGTGCCAGCTCACCACCGGGAGGGTCGAACACCGGGGAGCTGTTTTTT.

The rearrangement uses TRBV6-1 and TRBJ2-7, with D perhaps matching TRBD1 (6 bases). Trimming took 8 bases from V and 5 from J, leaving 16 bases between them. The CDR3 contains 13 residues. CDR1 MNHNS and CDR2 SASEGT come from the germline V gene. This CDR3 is CASGFYRDNEQYF. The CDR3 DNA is TGTGCCAGCGGATTCTACCGGGACAACGAGCAGTACTTC.

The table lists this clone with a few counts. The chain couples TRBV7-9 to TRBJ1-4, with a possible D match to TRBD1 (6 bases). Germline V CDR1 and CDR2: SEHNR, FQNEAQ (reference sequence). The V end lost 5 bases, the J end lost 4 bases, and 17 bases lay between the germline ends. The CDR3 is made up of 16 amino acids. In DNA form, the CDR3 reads TGTGCCAGCAGCACAAACCGGGACACCAGTAATGAAAAACTGTTTTTT. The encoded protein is CASSTNRDTSNEKLFF. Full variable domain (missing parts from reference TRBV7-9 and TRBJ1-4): DTGVSQNPRHKITKRGQNVTFRCDPISEHNRLYWYRQTLGQGPEFLTYFQNEAQLEKSRLLSDRFSAERPKGSFSTLEIQRTEQGDSAMYLCASSTNRDTSNEKLFFGSGTQLSVL.

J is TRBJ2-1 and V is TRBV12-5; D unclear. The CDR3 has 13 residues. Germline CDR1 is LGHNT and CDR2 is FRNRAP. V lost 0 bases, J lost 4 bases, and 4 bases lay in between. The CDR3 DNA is TGTGCTAGTGGTTTGGTATCTTACAATGAGCAGTTCTTC. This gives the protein CASGLVSYNEQFF.

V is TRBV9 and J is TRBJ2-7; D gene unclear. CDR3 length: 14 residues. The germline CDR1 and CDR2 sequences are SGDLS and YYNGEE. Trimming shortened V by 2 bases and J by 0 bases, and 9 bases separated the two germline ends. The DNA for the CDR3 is TGTGCCAGCAGCGTCTCCGTGAGCTCCTACGAGCAGTACTTC. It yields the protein CASSVSVSSYEQYF.

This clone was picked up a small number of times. The CDR3 sequence is CAISLEQDYTEAFF. The DNA for the CDR3 is TGTGCCATCAGTCTTGAGCAGGACTACACTGAAGCTTTCTTT. The gene calls are TRBV10-3 and TRBJ1-1, with D unresolved. Germline V gives CDR1 ENHRY, CDR2 SYGVKD. V lost 5 bases and J lost 3, with 13 bases in between. The CDR3 consists of 14 residues.

The CDR3 region has the DNA TGTGCCAGCGGGCGGGAAGTCCTGAATGAGCAGTTCTTC. This sequence encodes CASGREVLNEQFF. The J gene is TRBJ2-1, the V gene TRBV2; a weak D match, TRBD2 (6 bases). There are 13 residues in the CDR3. CDR1 and CDR2 (germline): SNHLY, FYNNEI. Deletions cut 8 bases from V and 7 bases from J, with 15 bases between. Full variable domain (missing parts from reference TRBV2 and TRBJ2-1): EPEVTQTPSHQVTQMGQEVILRCVPISNHLYFYWYRQILGQKVEFLVSFYNNEISEKSEIFDDQFSVERPDGSNFTLKIRSTKLEDSAMYFCASGREVLNEQFFGPGTRLTVL.

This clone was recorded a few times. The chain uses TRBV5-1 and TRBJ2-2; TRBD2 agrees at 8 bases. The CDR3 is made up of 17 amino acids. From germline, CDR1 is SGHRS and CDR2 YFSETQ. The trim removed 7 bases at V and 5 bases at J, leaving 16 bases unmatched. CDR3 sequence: CASALPLGLGITGELFF. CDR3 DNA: TGCGCCAGCGCACTTCCTTTGGGACTAGGGATTACCGGGGAGCTGTTTTTT.

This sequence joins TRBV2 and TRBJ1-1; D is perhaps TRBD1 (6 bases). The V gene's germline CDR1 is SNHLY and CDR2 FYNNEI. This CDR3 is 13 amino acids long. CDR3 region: CVGGREKATEAFF. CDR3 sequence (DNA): TGTGTAGGGGGGAGGGAGAAAGCTACTGAAGCTTTCTTT.